This TCR beta chain appears in the sequencing data of a study of shared clonotypes between healthy human individuals. Per germline, CDR1 MGHRA and CDR2 YSYEKL. Trimming took off 0 bases at V and 3 bases at J, with 11 bases between the two ends. The CDR3 contains 16 residues. This clone was found a few times. The antigen is not known. Regarding the study as a whole: Generally, estimated richness proved larger in naive subsets than it did in memory subsets. What limited the represented genetic and exposure-history diversity was the small number of donors.

The test was conducted at deep level. Per sorted-subset replicate PCR, input was approximately 200 ng DNA, representing around 30,000 T cell genomes. This table comes from immunoSEQ multiplex PCR, and its TCRdb copy is limited to in-frame clones, with some not included. This sample has about a million clones, with 60% to 80% found just once. The material sequenced was memory CD4+ T cells from PBMCs. The sample's subset: CD45RA-negative fraction. This TCR came from a man aged 18-30 years in good health. Some clones in this sample may be carry-over from other donors' samples. V gene TRBV4-1 combines with J gene TRBJ1-4, with unresolved D. The CDR3 nucleotides are TGCGCCAGCAGCCAAGATCCCTGGGAGGCTAATGAAAAACTGTTTTTT. Encoded protein: CASSQDPWEANEKLFF.